This T cell receptor beta chain was identified in a study of cytomegalovirus exposure and HLA in healthy donors. A remark on this clone: The antigen is undetermined.

Both 60 Vbeta primers and 13 Jbeta primers went into the PCR. Data came from immunoSEQ multiplex PCR; TCRdb stores just in-frame clones and leaves some out. This table holds 100,000 to 150,000 clones. Broader study findings: Follow-up analysis later connected one missense variant in DCLRE1C with trimming of TCR beta V- and J-genes.

This CDR3 region has 14 residues. V was pared by 3 bases and J by 7 bases, with 6 bases of the junction left unmatched. CDR1 and CDR2 from the germline V gene are SGHRS and YFSETQ. The V call is TRBV5-1, the J call TRBJ1-5, with 8 bases fitting TRBD1. The sequenced sample was PBMCs. The TCR sequence derives from a woman in her thirties or forties in good health and CMV-seronegative. CDR3 in DNA: TGCGCCAGCAGCTGGGCAGGGGGCAGCCAGCCCCAGCATTTT. Protein sequence: CASSWAGGSQPQHF.